The 3 T cell receptor beta chains listed next were all sequenced from one sample in a study of T-cell reconstitution after alpha-beta-depleted transplantation in children. Researchers prepared the TCRbeta library using unique molecular identifiers, the study reports. One entry per CDR3 protein, called by TCRdb with MiXCR from the PCR reads. The sample records 98,000 or so distinct CDR3 sequences, 5% to 7% being singletons. The source was PBMCs, mostly from graft donor cells, collected 360 days after TCRalphabeta/CD19-depleted stem cell transplant. These receptors all come from a male patient aged 2-15 years who had a stem cell transplant for acute lymphoblastic leukemia, so the T cells may come from the graft donor.

This clonotype appeared many times. The V call is TRBV28, the J call TRBJ2-6; D is possibly TRBD1 or TRBD2 (5 bases each). The CDR3 has 15 residues. Germline CDR1 reads MDHEN; CDR2 reads SYDVKM. V gave up 2 bases and J gave up 0 bases, with 5 bases separating them. The DNA for the CDR3 is TGTGCCAGCAGTTTAGGGACCTCTGGGGCCAACGTCCTGACTTTC. Residues: CASSLGTSGANVLTF. The full variable domain, rest sourced from reference TRBV28 and TRBJ2-6, is DVKVTQSSRYLVKRTGEKVFLECVQDMDHENMFWYRQDPGLGLRLIYFSYDVKMKEKGDIPEGYSVSREKKERFSLILESASTNQTSMYLCASSLGTSGANVLTFGAGSRLTVL.

At least ten counts were recorded for this clonotype. The genes are TRBV29-1 and TRBJ2-7; D is ambiguous. Trimming took 6 bases from V and 9 from J, leaving 12 bases between them. The CDR3 contains 10 residues. Germline lookup yields CDR1 SQVTM and CDR2 ANQGSEA. CDR3 bases: TGCAGCGTAGAGTCAGGACGGCAGTACTTC. Amino acids: CSVESGRQYF.

This clonotype was detected ten times or more. This rearrangement joins TRBV4-3 to TRBJ2-1; D might be TRBD2 (5 bases). The CDR3 totals 15 residues. The germline V gene has CDR1 LGHNA and CDR2 YSLEER. The V end lost 3 bases, the J end lost 1 base, and 10 bases lay between the germline ends. DNA for the CDR3: TGCGCCAGCAGCCACCAGCGGTCGTCCTACAATGAGCAGTTCTTC. Its protein product is CASSHQRSSYNEQFF.